This TCR beta chain was retrieved from a study of blood T cell repertoires in COVID-19. Study as a whole: Sites in the United States, Italy and Spain provided acute and convalescent COVID-19 samples. From T cells, B-cell-depleted T cells, or PBMCs came the material, which was cDNA or gDNA.

In germline, CDR1 is PRHDT, CDR2 FYEKMQ (reference sequence). CDR3 length equals 15 residues. A note on this clone: A junction end diverges from the germline sequence, so it may reflect a read error.

Study processing details: Amplifying reference gene primers gave estimates of nucleated cell counts. Sequenced by immunoSEQ multiplex PCR; TCRdb stores in-frame clones only, minus some. Clonal size and the V and J genes are those of that table, whereas D and trimming came from the DNA. The table lists approximately 120,000 clones, around 76% of them singletons. The clonotype was recovered from a human donor in a cohort sampled during active COVID-19. The sample taken for sequencing was peripheral blood. The V gene is TRBV13, the J gene TRBJ2-2; 9 bases map to TRBD2. The CDR3 nucleotides are TGTGCCCGCAGCTCAACTCGCGGGGGGGCCGGGGAGCTGTTTTTT. The encoded protein is CARSSTRGGAGELFF.